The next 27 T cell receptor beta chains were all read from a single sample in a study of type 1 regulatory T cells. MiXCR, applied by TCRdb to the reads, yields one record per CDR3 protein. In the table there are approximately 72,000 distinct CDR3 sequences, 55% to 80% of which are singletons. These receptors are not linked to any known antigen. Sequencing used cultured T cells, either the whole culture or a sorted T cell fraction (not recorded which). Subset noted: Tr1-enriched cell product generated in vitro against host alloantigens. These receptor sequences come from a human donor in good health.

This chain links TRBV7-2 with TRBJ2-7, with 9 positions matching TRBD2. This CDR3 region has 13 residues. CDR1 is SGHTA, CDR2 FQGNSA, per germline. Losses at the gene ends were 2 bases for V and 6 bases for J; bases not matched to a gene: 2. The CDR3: CASSLQREVEQYF. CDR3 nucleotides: TGTGCCAGCAGCTTACAGCGGGAGGTCGAGCAGTACTTC.

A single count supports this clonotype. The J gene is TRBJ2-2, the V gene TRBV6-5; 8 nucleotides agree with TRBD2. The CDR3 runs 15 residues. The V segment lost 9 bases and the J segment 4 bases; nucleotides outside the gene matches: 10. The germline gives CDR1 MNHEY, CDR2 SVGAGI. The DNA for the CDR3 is TGTGCCAGTAGTAGCGGGAAGGTGGGCACCGGGGAGCTGTTTTTT. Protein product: CASSSGKVGTGELFF.

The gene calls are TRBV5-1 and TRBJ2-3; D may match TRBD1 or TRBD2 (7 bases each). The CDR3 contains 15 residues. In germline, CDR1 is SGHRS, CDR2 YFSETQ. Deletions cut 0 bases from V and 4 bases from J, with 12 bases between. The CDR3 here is CASSLAGGAPDTQYF. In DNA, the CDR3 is TGCGCCAGCAGCTTGGCAGGGGGGGCCCCAGATACGCAGTATTTT.

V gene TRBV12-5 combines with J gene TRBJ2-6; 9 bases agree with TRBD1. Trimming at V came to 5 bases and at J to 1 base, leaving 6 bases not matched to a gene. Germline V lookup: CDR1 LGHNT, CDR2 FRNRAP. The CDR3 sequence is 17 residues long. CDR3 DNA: TGTGCTAGTGGTCCAGGGACAGGGCTTTCTGGGGCCAACGTCCTGACTTTC. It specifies CASGPGTGLSGANVLTF.

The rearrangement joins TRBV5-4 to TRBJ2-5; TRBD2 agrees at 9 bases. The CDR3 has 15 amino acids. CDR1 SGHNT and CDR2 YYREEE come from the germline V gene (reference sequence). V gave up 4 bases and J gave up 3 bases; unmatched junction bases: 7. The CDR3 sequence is CASSHWREGEETQYF. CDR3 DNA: TGTGCCAGCAGCCACTGGCGGGAGGGAGAAGAGACCCAGTACTTC. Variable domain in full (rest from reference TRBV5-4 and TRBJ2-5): ETGVTQSPTHLIKTRGQQVTLRCSSQSGHNTVSWYQQALGQGPQFIFQYYREEENGRGNFPPRFSGLQFPNYSSELNVNALELDDSALYLCASSHWREGEETQYFGPGTRLLVL.

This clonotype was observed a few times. The CDR3 bases are TGTGCCACCAGCAGCACAGGGAGCGTGGACTATGGCTACACCTTC. Translation gives CATSSTGSVDYGYTF. This chain uses TRBV15 with TRBJ1-2, with D tentatively TRBD1 (6 bases). The ends were cut back, 3 bases at V and 3 bases at J, with 14 bases in the middle. Germline loops: CDR1 LNHNV, CDR2 YYDKDF (reference sequence). This CDR3 is 15 amino acids long.

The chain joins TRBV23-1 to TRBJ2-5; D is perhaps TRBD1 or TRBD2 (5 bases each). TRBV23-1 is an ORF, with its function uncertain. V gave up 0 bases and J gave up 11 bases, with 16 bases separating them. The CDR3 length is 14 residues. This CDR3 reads CASSQSGTDSSQYF. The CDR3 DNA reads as TGCGCCAGCAGTCAATCGGGGACCGATTCATCTCAGTACTTC.

The CDR3 coding sequence is TGTGCCAGCAGTTTAGGCGGCTGGTGGGGTGATGGAATCCTCGCAACTGAAGCTTTCTTT. This encodes CASSLGGWWGDGILATEAFF. The genes are TRBV28 and TRBJ1-1; D is uncertain. Looked up from germline, CDR1 is MDHEN and CDR2 is SYDVKM. V dropped 2 bases and J dropped 5 bases, with 30 bases sitting between them. The CDR3 extends over 20 amino acids.

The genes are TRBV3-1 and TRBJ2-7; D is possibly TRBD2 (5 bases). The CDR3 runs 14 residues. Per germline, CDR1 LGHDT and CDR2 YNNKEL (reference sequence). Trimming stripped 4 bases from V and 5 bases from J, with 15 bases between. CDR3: CASSPQRVSNEQYF. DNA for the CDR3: TGTGCCAGCAGCCCCCAGAGGGTTTCGAACGAGCAGTACTTC.

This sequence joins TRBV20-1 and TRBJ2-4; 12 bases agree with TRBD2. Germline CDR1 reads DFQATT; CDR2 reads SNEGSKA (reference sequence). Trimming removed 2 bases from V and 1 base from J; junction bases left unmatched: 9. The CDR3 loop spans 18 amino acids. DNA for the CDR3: TGCAGTGCTAGACTCCTAGCGGGAGGGCCTTCGGCCAAAAACATTCAGTACTTC. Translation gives CSARLLAGGPSAKNIQYF.

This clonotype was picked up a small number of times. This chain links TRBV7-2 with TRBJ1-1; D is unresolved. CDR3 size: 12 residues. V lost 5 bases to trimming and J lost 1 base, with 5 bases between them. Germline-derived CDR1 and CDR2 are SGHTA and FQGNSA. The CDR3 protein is CASSLTNTEAFF. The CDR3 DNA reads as TGTGCCAGCAGCCTCACGAACACTGAAGCTTTCTTT. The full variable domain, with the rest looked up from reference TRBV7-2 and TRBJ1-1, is GAGVSQSPSNKVTEKGKDVELRCDPISGHTALYWYRQSLGQGLEFLIYFQGNSAPDKSGLPSDRFSAERTGGSVSTLTIQRTQQEDSAVYLCASSLTNTEAFFGQGTRLTVV.

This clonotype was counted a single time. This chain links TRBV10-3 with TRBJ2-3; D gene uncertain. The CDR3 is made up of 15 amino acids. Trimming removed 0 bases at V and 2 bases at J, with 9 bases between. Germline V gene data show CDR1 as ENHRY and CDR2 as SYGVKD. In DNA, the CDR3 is TGTGCCATCAGTGAGTCCCCGGGTCACACAGATACGCAGTATTTT. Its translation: CAISESPGHTDTQYF.

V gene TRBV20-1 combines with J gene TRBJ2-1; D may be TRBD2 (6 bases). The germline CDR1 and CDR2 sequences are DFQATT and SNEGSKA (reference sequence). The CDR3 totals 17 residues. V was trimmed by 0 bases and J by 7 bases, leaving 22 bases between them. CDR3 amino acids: CSARDLMTGGGVNEQFF. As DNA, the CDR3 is TGCAGTGCTAGAGACCTAATGACCGGGGGAGGCGTTAATGAGCAGTTCTTC.

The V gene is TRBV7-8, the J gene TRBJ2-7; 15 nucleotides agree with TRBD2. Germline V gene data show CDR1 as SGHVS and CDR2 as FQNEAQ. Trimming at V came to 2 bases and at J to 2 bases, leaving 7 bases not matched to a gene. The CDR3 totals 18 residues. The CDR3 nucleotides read TGTGCCAGCAGCTTATCCAGGACTAGCGGGAGGGAGGCCTACGAGCAGTACTTC. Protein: CASSLSRTSGREAYEQYF.

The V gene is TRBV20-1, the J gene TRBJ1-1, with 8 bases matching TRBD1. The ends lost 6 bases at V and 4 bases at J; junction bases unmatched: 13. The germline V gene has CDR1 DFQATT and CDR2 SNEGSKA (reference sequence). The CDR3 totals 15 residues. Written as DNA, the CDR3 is TGCAGTGCCGCAGTTTCGACAGGGGCGCGCACTGAAGCTTTCTTT. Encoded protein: CSAAVSTGARTEAFF.

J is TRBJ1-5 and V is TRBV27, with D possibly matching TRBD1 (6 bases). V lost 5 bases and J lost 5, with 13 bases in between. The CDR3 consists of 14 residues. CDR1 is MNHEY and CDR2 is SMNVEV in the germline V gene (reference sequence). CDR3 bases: TGTGCCAGCAGTCCCCCCGGGGGCCATCAGCCCCAGCATTTT. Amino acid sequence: CASSPPGGHQPQHF.

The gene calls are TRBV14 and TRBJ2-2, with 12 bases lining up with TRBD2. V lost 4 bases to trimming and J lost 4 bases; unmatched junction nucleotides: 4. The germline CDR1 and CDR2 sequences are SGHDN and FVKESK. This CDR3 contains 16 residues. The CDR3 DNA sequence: TGTGCCAGCAGCCGAAGACTAGCGGGAGCCACCGGGGAGCTGTTTTTT. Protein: CASSRRLAGATGELFF. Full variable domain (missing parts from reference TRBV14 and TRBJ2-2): EAGVTQFPSHSVIEKGQTVTLRCDPISGHDNLYWYRRVMGKEIKFLLHFVKESKQDESGMPNNRFLAERTGGTYSTLKVQPAELEDSGVYFCASSRRLAGATGELFFGEGSRLTVL.

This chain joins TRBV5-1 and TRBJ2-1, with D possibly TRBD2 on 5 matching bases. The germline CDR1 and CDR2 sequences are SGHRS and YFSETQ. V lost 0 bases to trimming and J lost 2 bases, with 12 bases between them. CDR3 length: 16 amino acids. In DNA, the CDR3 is TGCGCCAGCAGCTTGGTTCCGGGAAACACCTACAATGAGCAGTTCTTC. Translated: CASSLVPGNTYNEQFF.

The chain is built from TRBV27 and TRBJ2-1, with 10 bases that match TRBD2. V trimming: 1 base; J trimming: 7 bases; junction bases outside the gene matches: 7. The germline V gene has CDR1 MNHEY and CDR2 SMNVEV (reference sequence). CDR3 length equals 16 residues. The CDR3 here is CASSLLSSGSVNEQFF. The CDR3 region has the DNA TGTGCCAGCAGTTTATTATCTAGCGGGAGCGTGAATGAGCAGTTCTTC.

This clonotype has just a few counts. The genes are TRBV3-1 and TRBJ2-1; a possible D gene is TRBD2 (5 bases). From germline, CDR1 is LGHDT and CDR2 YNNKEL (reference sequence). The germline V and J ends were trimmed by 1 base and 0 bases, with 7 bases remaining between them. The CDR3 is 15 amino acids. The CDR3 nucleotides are TGTGCCAGCAGCCAAGGTGGGAGCTCCTACAATGAGCAGTTCTTC. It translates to CASSQGGSSYNEQFF.

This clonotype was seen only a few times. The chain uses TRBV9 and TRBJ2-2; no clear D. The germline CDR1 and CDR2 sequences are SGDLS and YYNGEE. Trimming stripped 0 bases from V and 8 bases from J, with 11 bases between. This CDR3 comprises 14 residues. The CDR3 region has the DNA TGTGCCAGCAGCGTAGAACCTAGTTCGGGGGAGCTGTTTTTT. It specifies CASSVEPSSGELFF.

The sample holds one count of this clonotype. CDR3 sequence reads: CASSFSAGGTGELFF. The CDR3 nucleotides are TGTGCCAGCAGCTTCTCTGCGGGAGGGACCGGGGAGCTGTTTTTT. V gene TRBV11-3 combines with J gene TRBJ2-2, with 9 nucleotides matching TRBD2. Germline values: CDR1 SGHNT, CDR2 YENEEA. With V trimmed by 3 bases and J by 5 bases, 4 bases remained unmatched. The length of the CDR3 is 15 residues.

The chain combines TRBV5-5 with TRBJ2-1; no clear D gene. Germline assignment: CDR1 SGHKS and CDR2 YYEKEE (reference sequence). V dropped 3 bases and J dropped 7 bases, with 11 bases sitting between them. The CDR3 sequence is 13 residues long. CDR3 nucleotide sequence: TGTGCCAGCAGCTCGTGGCTTCTAAATGAGCAGTTCTTC. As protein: CASSSWLLNEQFF.

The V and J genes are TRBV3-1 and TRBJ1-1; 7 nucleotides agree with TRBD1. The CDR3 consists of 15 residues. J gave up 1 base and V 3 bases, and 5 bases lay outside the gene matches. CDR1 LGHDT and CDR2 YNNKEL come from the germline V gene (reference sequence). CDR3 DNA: TGTGCCAGCAGCCATTTGGGACAGCCGAACACTGAAGCTTTCTTT. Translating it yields CASSHLGQPNTEAFF.

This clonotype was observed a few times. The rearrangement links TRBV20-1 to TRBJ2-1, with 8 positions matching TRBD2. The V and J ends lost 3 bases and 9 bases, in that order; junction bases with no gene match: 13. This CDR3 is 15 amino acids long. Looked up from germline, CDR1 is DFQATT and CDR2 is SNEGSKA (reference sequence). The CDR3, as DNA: TGCAGTGCTAGGTCGGAAGCGGGAGTGCGGGGTGAGCAGTTCTTC. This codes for CSARSEAGVRGEQFF.

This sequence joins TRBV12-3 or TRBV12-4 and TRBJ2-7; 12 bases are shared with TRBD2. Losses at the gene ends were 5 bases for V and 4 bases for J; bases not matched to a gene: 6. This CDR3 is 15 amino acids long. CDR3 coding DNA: TGTGCCAGCAGTCCTCTAGCGGGAGGGGGATACGAGCAGTACTTC. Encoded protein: CASSPLAGGGYEQYF.

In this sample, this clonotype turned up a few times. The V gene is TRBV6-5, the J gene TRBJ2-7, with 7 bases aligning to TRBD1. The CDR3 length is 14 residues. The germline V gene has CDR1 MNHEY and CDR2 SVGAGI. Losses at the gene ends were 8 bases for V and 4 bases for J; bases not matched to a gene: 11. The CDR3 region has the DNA TGTGCCAGCTATCCCAGGGGGACGAGGTACGAGCAGTACTTC. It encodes CASYPRGTRYEQYF.